Below are 3 T cell receptor beta chains sequenced from a single sample in a study of T-cell memory formation after mild COVID-19. From the 5' RACE reads, TCRdb called clonotypes with MiXCR, one entry per CDR3 protein. This table holds 100,000 to 150,000 distinct CDR3 sequences, approximately 17% found once. Input material: PBMCs or a T cell subset sorted from them (not recorded which). Source of these receptors: a man aged 18 to 30 who had mild COVID-19 (a few samples of this study predate the infection). Cell type and time point are not known.

The rearrangement links TRBV3-1 to TRBJ1-2; 7 bases line up with TRBD1. The CDR3 length is 15 residues. Trimming removed 4 bases from V and 1 base from J; junction bases left unmatched: 6. CDR1 is LGHDT, CDR2 YNNKEL, per germline (reference sequence). CDR3 sequence reads: CASSPRQGINYGYTF. As DNA, the CDR3 is TGTGCCAGCAGCCCCAGACAGGGAATTAACTATGGCTACACCTTC.

The table lists this clonotype with a few counts. This sequence joins TRBV7-3 and TRBJ2-3; 9 nucleotides match TRBD2. CDR1 SGHTA and CDR2 FQGTGA come from the germline V gene. This CDR3 is 18 amino acids long. The trim removed 5 bases at V and 0 bases at J, leaving 12 bases unmatched. CDR3 sequence: CASSPFQRGATSTDTQYF. In DNA, the CDR3 is TGTGCCAGCAGCCCCTTCCAGCGGGGGGCAACTAGCACAGATACGCAGTATTTT.

In its sample, this clonotype was seen a few times. The rearrangement links TRBV14 to TRBJ2-1; tentatively, D is TRBD1 or TRBD2 (6 bases each). CDR3 length equals 13 residues. Trimming removed 3 bases from V and 10 bases from J, with 13 bases in between. Germline V lookup: CDR1 SGHDN, CDR2 FVKESK. CDR3 amino acids: CASSHKRRGEQFF. CDR3 DNA: TGTGCCAGCAGCCATAAACGGAGGGGGGAGCAGTTCTTC.